These T cell receptor beta chains were read from a single sample in a study of post-analysis software for immune sequencing data. Each CDR3 protein is one row after TCRdb ran MiXCR on the PCR reads. The sample carries 450,000 to 650,000 distinct CDR3 sequences, 44% recorded once. Material: blood. These receptors were taken from a girl between 5 and 17 years old with multiple sclerosis. Both conserved end residues are part of each CDR3. Rows give clone size only sometimes, using once, few, many, or a class for an expanded clone.

>TRBV7-2|TRBJ2-7|many
CASSLRDRDEQYF
>TRBV12-3/TRBV12-4|TRBJ2-1|few
CASKDTLSYNEQFF
>TRBV11-2|.|.
CASSLNIGENIQYF
>TRBV27|TRBJ1-2|few
CASSLKGRGGYTF
>TRBV2|TRBJ1-2|.
CASRVGWLYGYTF
>TRBV29-1|.|.
CSVERGTSPEQYF
>TRBV4-1|TRBJ1-1|few
CASSQAGHTEAFF
>TRBV4-1|TRBJ2-1|.
CASSQDLRASEQFF
>TRBV7-9|TRBJ1-2|.
CASSLAGARGADGYTF
>TRBV6-5|TRBJ1-2|.
CASSYSRMRDSNYGYTF
>TRBV5-1|TRBJ2-1|few
CASSFRDQPYNEQFF
>TRBV5-1|TRBJ2-1|few
CASSFGTSGLNEQFF
>TRBV12-3/TRBV12-4|TRBJ2-7|many
CASSLAGTGAYEQYF
>TRBV7-9|TRBJ2-7|.
CASSSSGITYEQYF
>TRBV7-9|TRBJ2-7|few
CASSSQTGGTYEQYF
>TRBV20-1|TRBJ1-1|.
CSARDIQGGETEAFF
>TRBV9|TRBJ1-2|.
CASTEGPTEANHGYTF
>TRBV28|TRBJ1-5|.
CASSPRSMGRNQPQHF
>TRBV5-1|TRBJ1-1|.
CASRQDVGTEAFF
>TRBV6-6|TRBJ1-2|few
CASSYTSGTDYGYTF
>TRBV21-1|TRBJ1-2|.
CASSKVGRLDYGYTF
>TRBV5-5|TRBJ2-3|.
CASSFRASTDTQYF
>TRBV3-1|TRBJ2-5|.
CASSHSKLVAETQYF
>TRBV6-5|TRBJ2-1|.
CASRTTLRWFF
>TRBV4-1|TRBJ2-1|.
CASSQAGTGVYNEQFF
>TRBV7-2|TRBJ2-1|few
CASSLTGGQYNEQFF
>TRBV7-9|TRBJ2-3|few
CASYSDTQYF
>TRBV4-1|TRBJ2-1|.
CASSQRTGGGLYNEQFF